These 23 T cell receptor beta chains were all obtained from the same sample, sequenced in a study of PD-1 blockade in classical Hodgkin lymphoma. Sequencing used immunoSEQ multiplex PCR; TCRdb keeps in-frame clones, though not all of them. The table shows roughly 96,000 clones, with roughly 91% occurring only once. Time point in this sample: cycle 4 day 1 (C4D1), after more than 5 weeks of nivolumab. All the patients suffered relapse after autologous stem cell transplantation, and brentuximab vedotin exposure differed. Source: peripheral blood mononuclear cells (PBMCs), taken before the fourth cycle of nivolumab. The receptors were gathered from a human donor with classical Hodgkin lymphoma.

The CDR3 loop is CASSEGGLADNEQFF. The CDR3 DNA reads TGTGCCAGCAGCGAGGGGGGACTAGCGGACAATGAGCAGTTCTTC. This rearrangement joins TRBV7-9 to TRBJ2-1, with 11 bases fitting TRBD2. The CDR3 has 15 amino acids. In germline, CDR1 is SEHNR, CDR2 FQNEAQ (reference sequence). With 5 bases clipped from V and 5 bases from J, the junction kept 5 bases outside the gene matches.

The J gene is TRBJ2-7, the V gene TRBV7-9; no definite D call. Germline assignment: CDR1 SEHNR and CDR2 FQNEAQ (reference sequence). V gave up 5 bases and J gave up 2 bases, with 10 bases separating them. This CDR3 has 13 amino acids. The chain's CDR3 is CASSPSLTYEQYF. The CDR3 DNA sequence: TGTGCCAGCAGCCCCTCCTTGACCTACGAGCAGTACTTC.

This chain joins TRBV7-9 and TRBJ2-7; TRBD2 aligns across 9 bases. V was pared by 1 base and J by 0 bases, with 7 bases of the junction left unmatched. CDR1 is SEHNR and CDR2 is FQNEAQ in the germline V gene (reference sequence). The CDR3 runs 17 residues. CDR3 loop: CASSLGGLAGASYEQYF. The DNA of the CDR3 is TGTGCCAGCAGCTTAGGAGGCTTAGCGGGAGCCTCCTACGAGCAGTACTTC.

V usage is TRBV27 and J usage is TRBJ2-7, with 8 bases identical to TRBD1. J lost 2 bases, V lost 8 bases, and 2 bases had no gene match. The CDR3 runs 12 residues. Germline CDR1 and CDR2: MNHEY and SMNVEV (reference sequence). The DNA for the CDR3 is TGTGCCAGCTGGGACAGGACCTACGAGCAGTACTTC. As protein: CASWDRTYEQYF.

On this clone: Other DNA sequences from this sample encode an identical CDR3 as well. In DNA, the CDR3 is TGCGCCAGCAGCTTGGCGGGAGGCACAGATACGCAGTATTTT. This codes for CASSLAGGTDTQYF. V and J are TRBV5-1 and TRBJ2-3; D might be TRBD2 (6 bases). CDR1 SGHRS and CDR2 YFSETQ come from the germline V gene. CDR3 size: 14 residues. The germline V and J ends were trimmed by 0 bases and 1 base, with 6 bases remaining between them.

V is TRBV6-1 and J is TRBJ1-2, with a weak D call TRBD1 (5 bases). The CDR3 loop spans 12 amino acids. V shed 3 bases and J shed 6 bases, with 8 bases lying between them. Per the germline V gene, CDR1 is MNHNS and CDR2 is SASEGT. The CDR3 spells CASSDREDGYTF. Here the CDR3 DNA reads TGTGCCAGCAGTGACAGGGAGGATGGCTACACCTTC.

The chain has TRBV6-1 and TRBJ2-1; possibly TRBD1 or TRBD2 for D (5 bases each). Germline loops: CDR1 MNHNS, CDR2 SASEGT. The V end was cut by 4 bases, the J end by 9 bases, with 22 bases between. The CDR3 runs to 16 residues. The CDR3 bases are TGTGCCAGCAGTGCACAGCCTCCCAAACACGGGGCTGAGCAGTTCTTC. Translating gives CASSAQPPKHGAEQFF.

The chain links TRBV19 to TRBJ2-5; tentatively, D is TRBD1 or TRBD2 (5 bases each). CDR1 and CDR2 (germline): LNHDA, SQIVND (reference sequence). V gave up 7 bases and J gave up 3 bases, with 18 bases separating them. CDR3 size: 15 residues. CDR3 loop: CASTDPGRGKETQYF. The CDR3, as DNA: TGTGCCAGTACCGATCCGGGACGGGGAAAAGAGACCCAGTACTTC.

The chain joins TRBV30 to TRBJ1-1, with D possibly TRBD1 on 6 matching bases. This CDR3 has 12 amino acids. The V gene's germline CDR1 is GTSNPN and CDR2 SVGIG (reference sequence). V lost 3 bases, J lost 8 bases, and 13 bases lay in between. The CDR3 nucleotides read TGTGCCTGGAGCAAGAACGGACAGGAAGCTTTCTTT. Its protein product is CAWSKNGQEAFF.

V and J are TRBV7-3 and TRBJ1-1; D is uncertain. The CDR3 spans 14 residues. Trimming shortened V by 2 bases and J by 4 bases, and 11 bases separated the two germline ends. Germline V CDR1 and CDR2: SGHTA, FQGTGA. CDR3 amino acids: CASSLFGESTEAFF. DNA for the CDR3: TGTGCCAGCAGCTTATTTGGGGAGAGCACTGAAGCTTTCTTT.

The chain joins TRBV19 to TRBJ2-1, with 9 bases fitting TRBD2. The CDR3 is made up of 15 amino acids. Per the germline V gene, CDR1 is LNHDA and CDR2 is SQIVND (reference sequence). Unmatched junction bases numbered 5, after V lost 5 bases and J lost 3 bases. Written as DNA, the CDR3 is TGTGCCAGTAGTGGACCGACTAGCGGCTACAATGAGCAGTTCTTC. Its translation: CASSGPTSGYNEQFF.

The J gene is TRBJ1-1, the V gene TRBV5-1, with D possibly TRBD1 on 6 matching bases. The CDR3 sequence is 12 residues long. Trimming stripped 0 bases from V and 10 bases from J, with 10 bases between. Germline V lookup: CDR1 SGHRS, CDR2 YFSETQ. DNA for the CDR3: TGCGCCAGCAGCTTGGGGGGGGCCGGAGCTTTCTTT. This gives the protein CASSLGGAGAFF.

The chain carries TRBV5-8 and TRBJ2-5; unclear D gene. CDR3 size: 13 residues. Per germline, CDR1 SGHTS and CDR2 YDEGEE. V was pared by 5 bases and J by 4 bases, with 12 bases between. CDR3 protein: CASSSVARETQYF. CDR3 DNA: TGTGCCAGCAGTTCAGTTGCCAGAGAGACCCAGTACTTC.

This chain connects TRBV19 to TRBJ2-2; a weak D match, TRBD2 (6 bases). V lost 6 bases and J lost 4, with 21 bases in between. This CDR3 contains 17 residues. Looked up from germline, CDR1 is LNHDA and CDR2 is SQIVND (reference sequence). The CDR3 region is CASRPSSRSGGTGELFF. The CDR3 DNA reads TGTGCCAGTAGACCCTCCAGCCGTAGCGGAGGCACCGGGGAGCTGTTTTTT.

V gene TRBV19 combines with J gene TRBJ1-5; maybe TRBD1 (5 bases). The CDR3 length is 16 residues. Trimming pared 3 bases from V and 6 bases from J, leaving 18 bases between. The germline gives CDR1 LNHDA, CDR2 SQIVND (reference sequence). In DNA form, the CDR3 reads TGTGCCAGTAGTATTTCCTACACCAGGGTGGGTCAGCCCCAGCATTTT. It specifies CASSISYTRVGQPQHF.

This clone was seen only once. The rearrangement uses TRBV21-1 and TRBJ2-5; the DNA was not compared with TRBD1, the D call given in the table. TRBV21-1 is a pseudogene locus. CDR3 length equals 16 residues. CDR3 DNA sequence: TGTGCCAGCAGCATAAGACAGGACACCGGTGGGGAGACCCAGTACTTC. This encodes CASSIRQDTGGETQYF.

The gene calls are TRBV28 and TRBJ1-1; 11 bases map to TRBD1. There are 16 residues in the CDR3. Germline assignment: CDR1 MDHEN and CDR2 SYDVKM. Losses at the gene ends were 6 bases for V and 1 base for J; bases not matched to a gene: 7. This CDR3 reads CASRTRTGGKNTEAFF. In DNA, the CDR3 is TGTGCCAGCAGGACTAGGACAGGGGGCAAGAACACTGAAGCTTTCTTT.

The chain joins TRBV11-2 to TRBJ2-7, with 10 positions matching TRBD1. Unmatched junction bases numbered 9, after V lost 5 bases and J lost 5 bases. The CDR3 sequence is 15 residues long. CDR1 and CDR2 (germline): SGHAT, FQNNGV. Here the CDR3 DNA reads TGTGCCAGCAGCGGCGGGACAGGGGAGTTCCACGAGCAGTACTTC. It yields the protein CASSGGTGEFHEQYF.

CDR3 region: CASTVVLVGTDTQYF. DNA for the CDR3: TGTGCCAGCACTGTCGTACTAGTAGGCACAGATACGCAGTATTTT. The genes are TRBV2 and TRBJ2-3; D is possibly TRBD2 (5 bases). Looked up from germline, CDR1 is SNHLY and CDR2 is FYNNEI. The V gene lost 7 bases and the J gene lost 1 base, with 15 bases spanning the gap. The CDR3 sequence is 15 residues long.

The chain links TRBV2 to TRBJ2-6; 9 nucleotides line up with TRBD1. The trim removed 2 bases at V and 0 bases at J, leaving 8 bases unmatched. This CDR3 has 19 amino acids. The germline V gene encodes CDR1 SNHLY and CDR2 FYNNEI. The CDR3 protein is CASSERGTGFLSGANVLTF. The CDR3 DNA reads TGTGCCAGCAGTGAAAGGGGGACAGGGTTCCTCTCTGGGGCCAACGTCCTGACTTTC.

This chain links TRBV7-3 with TRBJ2-7, with 7 bases identical to TRBD1. Germline loops: CDR1 SGHTA, CDR2 FQGTGA. This CDR3 contains 16 residues. With 4 bases clipped from V and 3 bases from J, the junction kept 12 bases outside the gene matches. The CDR3 protein is CASSSGHRTGRYEQYF. The CDR3 DNA reads TGTGCCAGCAGCTCAGGACATCGGACAGGTCGCTACGAGCAGTACTTC.

This clone was found once. V and J are TRBV28 and TRBJ2-7, with D perhaps TRBD2 (6 bases). Trimming pared 7 bases from V and 3 bases from J, leaving 16 bases between. Germline lookup yields CDR1 MDHEN and CDR2 SYDVKM. The CDR3 is made up of 14 amino acids. The DNA for the CDR3 is TGTGCCAGCATTCGCCATGCGGGGAACTACGAGCAGTACTTC. It specifies CASIRHAGNYEQYF.

The rearrangement joins TRBV6-4 to TRBJ2-2; 9 bases match TRBD2. The trim removed 3 bases at V and 3 bases at J, leaving 2 bases unmatched. This CDR3 has 15 residues. Germline V lookup: CDR1 MRHNA, CDR2 SNTAGT. CDR3 DNA sequence: TGTGCCAGCAGTGAAATAGCGGGGGACACCGGGGAGCTGTTTTTT. Amino acids: CASSEIAGDTGELFF.